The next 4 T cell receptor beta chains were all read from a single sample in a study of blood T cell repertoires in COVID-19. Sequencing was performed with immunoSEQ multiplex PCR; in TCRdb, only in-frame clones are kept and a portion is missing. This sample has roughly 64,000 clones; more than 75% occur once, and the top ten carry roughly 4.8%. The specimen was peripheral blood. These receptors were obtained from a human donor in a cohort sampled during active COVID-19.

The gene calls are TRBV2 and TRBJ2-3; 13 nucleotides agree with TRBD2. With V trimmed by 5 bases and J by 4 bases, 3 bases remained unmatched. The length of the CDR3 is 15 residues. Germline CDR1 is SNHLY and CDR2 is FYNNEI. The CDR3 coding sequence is TGTGCCAGCAGTAAACTAGCGGGGGGGGCAGATACGCAGTATTTT. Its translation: CASSKLAGGADTQYF.

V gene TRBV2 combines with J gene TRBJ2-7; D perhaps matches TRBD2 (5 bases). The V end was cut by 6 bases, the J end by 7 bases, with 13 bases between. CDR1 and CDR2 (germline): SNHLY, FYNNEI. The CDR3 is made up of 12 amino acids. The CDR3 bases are TGTGCCAGCAGGCGGACTGGCTGGGAGCAGTACTTC. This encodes CASRRTGWEQYF.

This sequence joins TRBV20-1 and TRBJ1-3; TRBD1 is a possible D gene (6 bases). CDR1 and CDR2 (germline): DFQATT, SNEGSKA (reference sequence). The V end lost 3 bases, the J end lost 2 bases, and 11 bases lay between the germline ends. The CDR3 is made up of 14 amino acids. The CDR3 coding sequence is TGCAGTGCTAGTAGGGGGTTGGCTGGAAACACCATATATTTT. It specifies CSASRGLAGNTIYF.

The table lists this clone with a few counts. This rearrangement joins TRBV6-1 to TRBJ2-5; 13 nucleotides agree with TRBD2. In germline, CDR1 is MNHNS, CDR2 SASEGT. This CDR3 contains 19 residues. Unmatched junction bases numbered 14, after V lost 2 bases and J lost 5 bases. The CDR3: CASSETRTSGGRWGETQYF. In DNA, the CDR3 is TGTGCCAGCAGTGAAACCCGGACTAGCGGGGGCCGATGGGGGGAGACCCAGTACTTC.